This T cell receptor (beta chain) is from a study of CXCR3-negative and CXCR3-positive naive CD8 T cells. Regarding the study as a whole: The study found more hydrophobic TRB CDR3s in CXCR3-positive naive cells than in CXCR3-negative naive cells. In naive cells, CXCR3-negative and CXCR3-positive subsets had similar TRBV-TRBJ usage; memory cells differed.

Definition of naive CD8+ T cells rested on a CD45RO-CCR7+CD27+CD95- profile. In the case of this clonotype: The antigen is not known.

The libraries of TRB cDNA were constructed through 5' RACE using UMI labels. TCRdb re-called the 5' RACE reads and shows each CDR3 protein once, DNA omitted. Found here are roughly 93,000 distinct CDR3 sequences; the top ten clones hold approximately 1.1%. Sample: naive CXCR3+ CD8+ T cells from blood. Subset here: CD45RO-CCR7+CD27+CD95- naive CD8+ T cells expressing CXCR3 (TNR3+). The clonotype originates from a human donor in good health. Some clones in this sample may be carry-over from other donors' samples.

CDR3 in amino acids: CASSLDQTYEQYF. The chain uses TRBV5-1 and TRBJ2-7. Germline V gives CDR1 SGHRS, CDR2 YFSETQ. The CDR3 consists of 13 residues.